This TCR beta chain was documented in a study of T cell responses to AZD1222 COVID-19 vaccine (dated by TCRdb to about 2021). General notes on the study: A total of 233 trial participants underwent TCR sequencing, of whom about 200 had received two doses of AZD1222 and about 26 had received two doses of the MenACWY control vaccine. Trial participants were enrolled by age into 18-55, 56-69 and 70-plus year subgroups, with approximately 150, 30 and 60 TCR-sequenced participants respectively.

This specimen's time point label, per the study, means: baseline before first vaccination. The meaning of the sample's treatment or condition label: meningococcal conjugate vaccine given as trial control. Vaccinee samples came from UK trials COV001 and COV002, including a single-blind randomized controlled phase 2/3 trial of AZD1222 (ChAdOx1 nCoV-19) in healthy adults. For TCRbeta chain sequencing, PBMC samples were collected from trial participants at day 0 and at day 28 after the second dose. Measured from the cysteine to the phenylalanine, the CDR3 is 17 residues long. The DNA shown is the 51-base CDR3, in frame from base 1. From the germline V gene (reference sequence), CDR1 is LNHDA and CDR2 is SQIVND. V loses 4 bases at its end and J loses 4 bases; junction bases beyond the gene matches: 12. A word on this clone: Its antigen specificity is not known. Base qualities are not at hand, and no much larger clone is one base apart.

The CDR3 regions of human TCRbeta chains were analyzed by immunosequencing. Under the source paper's analysis protocol: Repertoire TCRs were checked for matches against a reference library of SARS-CoV-2-specific TCRs that had been generated using the MIRA antigen-specificity platform. Breadth was defined as the fraction of unique TCRs that were SARS-CoV-2-associated, and depth was defined as the fraction of total T cells that were SARS-CoV-2-associated. Using the MIRA data, each spike-specific TCR was mapped to the spike region that the TCR reacts to and placed in a CD4 or CD8 class. Log10-transformed breadth and depth values were compared by one-way ANOVA with Sidak's multiple comparisons tests. TCRdb obtained this table from immuneACCESS and retained in-frame rearrangements with V and J assigned. These tables miss some clones; where compared with another copy, unresolved V genes account for less than half of the shortfall, and the remainder is unexplained. Clonal size and the V and J genes are those of that table, whereas D and trimming came from the DNA. The sample table records tens of thousands of clones; approximately 89% of these occur just once. The ten largest make up roughly 5.5% of the sample.

Broader findings and caveats from the paper: Conclusions about previously exposed vaccinees were limited because only a handful of AZD1222 recipients were SARS-CoV-2 seropositive at baseline. The vaccine-associated CD4 TCRs covered the entire spike protein, and the dominant responses fell in regions 160-218 and 743-854. In the small 56-69-year group, the increase in depth fell short of significance, most likely because of low power. Because no day 14 peak-response samples were available, repertoires were characterized only after the peak T cell response. After two AZD1222 doses, both the breadth and the depth of spike-specific TCRs were significantly higher than at day 0 and than in MenACWY recipients. Reportedly, almost half of the unique spike-specific TCRs recognized epitopes lying outside the regions that are mutated in the B.1.351 and B.1.1.7 variants. Most participants were white British and females outnumbered males, and the authors suggested that clonal diversity may have been underestimated.

Sequenced here: peripheral blood, sampled on day 0 of MenACWY control vaccination. The receptor comes from an adult in good health. The V gene is TRBV19 and the J gene is TRBJ2-7, and TRBD1 matches 11 of the central bases. The CDR3 sequence is CASSNLRPGQGGYEQYF. The DNA sequence is given as TGTGCCAGTAGTAATCTCCGCCCGGGACAGGGGGGTTACGAGCAGTACTTC.